The TCR beta chain under discussion was sequenced for a study of blood T cell repertoires in COVID-19. Study at large: The United States, Italy and Spain supplied acute and convalescent COVID-19 samples.

Original analysis: Reference gene primers were amplified, and this amplification served to estimate nucleated cell counts. Clones were sequenced by immunoSEQ multiplex PCR, and TCRdb holds only the in-frame ones, with some missing. V and J calls and clone size follow that table, whereas D and trimming were derived from the DNA. The sample consists of 200,000 or so clones, 70% to 90% of them appearing once. Sequencing input: peripheral blood. The sequence was obtained from a human donor with active or convalescent COVID-19. The donor label of this sample is uncertain.

CDR3: CASSQTIGASEQYF. The CDR3 DNA is TGCGCCAGCAGCCAAACCATAGGGGCGAGCGAGCAGTACTTC. The chain recombines TRBV4-1 with TRBJ2-7; TRBD1 is a possible D gene (5 bases). The CDR3 length is 14 residues. Germline V gene data show CDR1 as MGHRA and CDR2 as YSYEKL. V was trimmed by 2 bases and J by 6 bases, leaving 14 bases between them.